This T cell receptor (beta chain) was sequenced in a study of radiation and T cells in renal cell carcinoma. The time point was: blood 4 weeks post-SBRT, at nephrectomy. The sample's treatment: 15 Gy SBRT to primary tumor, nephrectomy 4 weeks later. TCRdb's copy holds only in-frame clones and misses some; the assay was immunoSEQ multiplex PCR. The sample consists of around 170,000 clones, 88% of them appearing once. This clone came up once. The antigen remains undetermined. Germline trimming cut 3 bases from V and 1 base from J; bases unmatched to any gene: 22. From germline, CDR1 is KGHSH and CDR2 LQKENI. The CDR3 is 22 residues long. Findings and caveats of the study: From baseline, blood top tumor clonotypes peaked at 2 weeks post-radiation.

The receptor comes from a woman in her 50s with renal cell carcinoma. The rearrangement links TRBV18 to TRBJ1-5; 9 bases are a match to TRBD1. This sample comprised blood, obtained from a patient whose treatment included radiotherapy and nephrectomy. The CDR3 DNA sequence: TGTGCCAGCTCACCGGGTGGACCCGACGGGACAGGGTATTTTTCGAGCAATCAGCCCCAGCATTTT. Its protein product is CASSPGGPDGTGYFSSNQPQHF. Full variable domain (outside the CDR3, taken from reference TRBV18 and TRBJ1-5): NAGVMQNPRHLVRRRGQEARLRCSPMKGHSHVYWYRQLPEEGLKFMVYLQKENIIDESGMPKERFSAEFPKEGPSILRIQQVVRGDSAAYFCASSPGGPDGTGYFSSNQPQHFGDGTRLSIL.